The present T cell receptor beta chain was sequenced within a study of radiation and T cells in renal cell carcinoma. Using immunoSEQ multiplex PCR, the repertoire was profiled, and TCRdb retains in-frame clones only, with some absent. The sample contains 50,000 to 65,000 clones, 60% to 85% of which appear only once. Documented time point: blood 4 weeks post-SBRT, at nephrectomy. Stated treatment: 15 Gy SBRT to primary tumor, nephrectomy 4 weeks later. Nephrectomy followed 15 Gy stereotactic body radiation by 4 weeks. The CDR3 has 16 residues. V lost 4 bases and J lost 2; bases outside the gene matches: 6. Germline V gene data show CDR1 as MNHEY and CDR2 as SMNVEV (reference sequence).

The source is a man aged 55 to 70 with renal cell carcinoma. Specimen: blood, collected from a patient whose treatment included radiotherapy and nephrectomy. V and J are TRBV27 and TRBJ1-5, with TRBD1 matching 9 bases. The CDR3 region is CASSSWDRVGNQPQHF. CDR3 DNA sequence: TGTGCCAGCAGTTCCTGGGACAGGGTCGGCAATCAGCCCCAGCATTTT.